The 10 T cell receptor beta chains presented below share a single source sample, sequenced in a study of blood T cell repertoires in COVID-19. TCRdb's table, derived via immunoSEQ multiplex PCR, lists solely in-frame clones and lacks some. The sample shows about 49,000 clones, about 85% of them seen only once. Sequencing was carried out using peripheral blood. These receptors were taken from a human donor in a cohort sampled during active COVID-19.

The gene calls are TRBV28 and TRBJ1-3, with D perhaps matching TRBD1 (5 bases). Germline V CDR1 and CDR2: MDHEN, SYDVKM. The CDR3 totals 16 residues. Trimming took off 2 bases at V and 4 bases at J, with 15 bases between the two ends. CDR3 in DNA: TGTGCCAGCAGTTTAGACAGCCGAAGAATAGGAAACACCATATATTTT. It specifies CASSLDSRRIGNTIYF.

The chain employs TRBV4-3 and TRBJ2-1; TRBD1 matches at 7 bases. V lost 0 bases to trimming and J lost 0 bases; unmatched junction nucleotides: 5. This CDR3 region has 17 residues. Germline V lookup: CDR1 LGHNA, CDR2 YSLEER. DNA for the CDR3: TGCGCCAGCAGCCAAGAACAGGGGCCCCGCTCCTACAATGAGCAGTTCTTC. This codes for CASSQEQGPRSYNEQFF.

The chain couples TRBV6-6 to TRBJ1-2, with TRBD1 identical over 7 bases. The CDR3 spans 14 residues. J lost 6 bases, V lost 5 bases, and 9 bases had no gene match. The V gene's germline CDR1 is MNHNY and CDR2 SVGAGI (reference sequence). The CDR3 loop is CASSPPGQGDGYTF. The CDR3 DNA reads as TGTGCCAGCAGTCCCCCCGGCCAGGGGGATGGCTACACCTTC.

This chain links TRBV29-1 with TRBJ1-1; 8 nucleotides agree with TRBD1. Germline V CDR1 and CDR2: SQVTM, ANQGSEA. V was pared by 0 bases and J by 4 bases, with 10 bases of the junction left unmatched. The CDR3 has 16 residues. CDR3 loop: CSVEDQAGGFGTEAFF. The CDR3 region has the DNA TGCAGCGTTGAAGATCAGGCAGGGGGCTTTGGCACTGAAGCTTTCTTT.

In DNA form, the CDR3 reads TGTGCCAGCAGTTATATCGGGAATGAGCAGTTCTTC. It encodes CASSYIGNEQFF. V usage is TRBV6-6 and J usage is TRBJ2-1, with no clear D. This CDR3 is built from 12 residues. V dropped 3 bases and J dropped 7 bases, with 7 bases sitting between them. Germline V gene data show CDR1 as MNHNY and CDR2 as SVGAGI (reference sequence).

This clone has more than one count but fewer than ten. The chain is built from TRBV4-1 and TRBJ1-4, with 9 bases matching TRBD1. The CDR3 length is 15 residues. With 2 bases clipped from V and 3 bases from J, the junction kept 1 base outside the gene matches. CDR1 and CDR2 (germline): MGHRA, YSYEKL. CDR3 bases: TGCGCCAGCAGCCAACGGGACAGGGCTAATGAAAAACTGTTTTTT. Protein product: CASSQRDRANEKLFF.

CDR3 region: CASSRDSSSYEQYF. CDR3 sequence (DNA): TGTGCCAGCAGCCGTGACTCGAGCTCCTACGAGCAGTACTTC. J is TRBJ2-7 and V is TRBV6-5; the D is unclear. Germline CDR1 MNHEY, CDR2 SVGAGI. Trimming stripped 6 bases from V and 0 bases from J, with 12 bases between. The CDR3 runs 14 residues.

CDR3: CASSPPTREEAFF. In nucleotides, the CDR3 is TGTGCCAGCTCACCACCGACCCGGGAGGAAGCTTTCTTT. The chain uses TRBV18 and TRBJ1-1; D unclear. This CDR3 region has 13 residues. Trimming removed 0 bases at V and 8 bases at J, with 10 bases between. In germline, CDR1 is KGHSH, CDR2 LQKENI.

V usage is TRBV7-2 and J usage is TRBJ2-4, with D unresolved. Trimming removed 0 bases at V and 5 bases at J, with 8 bases between. Germline V gene data show CDR1 as SGHTA and CDR2 as FQGNSA. The CDR3 spans 14 residues. The CDR3 DNA follows: TGTGCCAGCAGCTTAGCGATGATAGAAAACATTCAGTACTTC. This translates into CASSLAMIENIQYF.

This clone occurred a few times. The J gene is TRBJ1-6, the V gene TRBV11-1; 7 bases map to TRBD1. This CDR3 has 13 residues. The ends lost 4 bases at V and 10 bases at J; junction bases unmatched: 4. Germline CDR1 and CDR2: SGHAT and FQDESV (reference sequence). The CDR3 region has the DNA TGTGCCAGCAGCTCAGGGGGTAGGTCACCCCTCCACTTT. It is translated as CASSSGGRSPLHF.